Given below is one T cell receptor (beta chain) in context. Its antigen is unidentified. These data come from a study of TIL therapy for anti-PD-1-resistant metastatic lung cancer. Study information: Patients then received nivolumab; progressors got lymphodepletion, TIL and IL-2. By whole-exome sequencing, median non-synonymous tumor mutation burden was approximately 1.6 mutations per megabase. Findings of the study overall: Patients were highly selected, enriched for treatment-naive, never-smoker and oncogene-addicted cases.

The immunoSEQ assay was v3. This table comes from immunoSEQ multiplex PCR, and its TCRdb copy is limited to in-frame clones, with some not included. Here the sample spans roughly 57,000 clones, 75% to 90% being singletons. Time point given: pre-treatment sample, taken before nivolumab and TIL therapy. The CDR3 consists of 17 residues. J lost 7 bases, V lost 6 bases, and 16 bases had no gene match. From germline, CDR1 is KGHDR and CDR2 SFDVKD. The gene calls are TRBV24-1 and TRBJ2-1; the match to TRBD1 covers 8 bases. The sequence derives from a person aged 25 to 85 with non-small cell lung cancer. The sequenced sample was blood, obtained at baseline. CDR3 coding DNA: TGTGCCACCAGTCAGTGGGGGAGACAGGGGATGGGTAATGAGCAGTTCTTC. Translated: CATSQWGRQGMGNEQFF.